The following is a T cell receptor (beta chain) sequence with its context. The antigen is unknown. Exposure to brentuximab vedotin varied, and each patient had relapsed following autologous stem cell transplantation. Best responses were complete response, partial response or progressive disease. This sample is drawn from a study of PD-1 blockade in classical Hodgkin lymphoma. Study overall: Administration of nivolumab to patients was at 3 mg/kg intravenously every 2 weeks.

CDR1 LNHNV and CDR2 YYDKDF come from the germline V gene (reference sequence). Trimming at V came to 0 bases and at J to 6 bases, leaving 5 bases not matched to a gene. CDR3 length: 15 residues. Generated by immunoSEQ multiplex PCR, the TCRdb table keeps only in-frame clones and is missing some. This table holds over 12,000 clones, less than 70% found once. The study, taken as a whole, reports: Baseline TCR diversity was reportedly lower in newly diagnosed patients than healthy donors. The study found that TCR diversity rose significantly by C4D1 in CD4+ but not CD8+ cells.

The sample consisted of peripheral blood mononuclear cells (PBMCs), taken at baseline. The chain carries TRBV15 and TRBJ2-7; 10 bases fit TRBD1. The clonotype was recovered from a human donor with classical Hodgkin lymphoma. This chain's CDR3 is CATSRDGTGAGEQYF. The DNA of the CDR3 is TGTGCCACCAGCAGAGATGGGACAGGGGCGGGCGAGCAGTACTTC.